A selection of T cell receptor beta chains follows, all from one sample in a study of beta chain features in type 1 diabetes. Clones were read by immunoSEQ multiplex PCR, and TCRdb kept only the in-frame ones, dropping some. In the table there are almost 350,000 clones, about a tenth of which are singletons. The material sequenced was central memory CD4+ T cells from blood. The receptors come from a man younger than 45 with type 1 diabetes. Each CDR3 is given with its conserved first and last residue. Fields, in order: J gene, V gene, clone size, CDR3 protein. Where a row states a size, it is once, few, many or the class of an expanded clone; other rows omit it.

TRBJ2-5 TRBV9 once CASSVDLGAGQETQYF
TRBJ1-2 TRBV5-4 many CASSPDGANYGYTF
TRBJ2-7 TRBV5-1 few CASSFTGTDDYEQYF
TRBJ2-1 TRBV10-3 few CAISGRVKDEQFF
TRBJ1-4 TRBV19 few CASREPGQGLEKLFF
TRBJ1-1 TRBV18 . CASSPLGHENTEAFF
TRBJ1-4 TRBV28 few CASSPPQGANEKLFF
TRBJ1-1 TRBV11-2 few CASSPRGGMNTEAFF
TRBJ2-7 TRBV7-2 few CASSSDYEQYF
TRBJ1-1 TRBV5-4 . CASSGQMNTEAFF
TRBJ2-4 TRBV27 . CASSPQTGNRDIQYF
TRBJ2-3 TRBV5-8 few CASSLYSDTQYF
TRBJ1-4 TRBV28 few CASSGGQDEKLFF